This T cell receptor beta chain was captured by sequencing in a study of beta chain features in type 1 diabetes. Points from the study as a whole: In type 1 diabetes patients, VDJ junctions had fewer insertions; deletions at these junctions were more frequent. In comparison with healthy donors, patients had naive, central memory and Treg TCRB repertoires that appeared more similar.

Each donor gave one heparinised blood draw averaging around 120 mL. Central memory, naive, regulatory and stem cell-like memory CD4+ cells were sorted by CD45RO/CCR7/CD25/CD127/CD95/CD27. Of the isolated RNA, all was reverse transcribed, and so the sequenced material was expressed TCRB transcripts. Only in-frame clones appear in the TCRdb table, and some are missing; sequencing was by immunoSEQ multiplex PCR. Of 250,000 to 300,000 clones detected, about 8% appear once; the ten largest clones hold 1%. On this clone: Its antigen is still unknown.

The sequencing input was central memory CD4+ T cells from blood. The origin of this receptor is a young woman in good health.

In nucleotides, the CDR3 is TGTGCCAGCAGTGAGTCGGGGAGCAATCAGCCCCAGCATTTT. It specifies CASSESGSNQPQHF. The V call is TRBV2, the J call TRBJ1-5; D gene uncertain. The CDR3 is made up of 14 amino acids. The V gene's germline CDR1 is SNHLY and CDR2 FYNNEI. With 3 bases removed from V and 1 base from J, the gap between germline ends came to 7 bases.